This T cell receptor beta chain was identified in a study of immune evolution from preneoplasia to lung adenocarcinoma. V gave up 1 base and J gave up 2 bases, with 9 bases separating them. Germline CDR1 and CDR2: SGHDT and YYEEEE. There are 14 residues in the CDR3. As concerns this clone: No antigen is known for it.

Patient tissue came from resections in Japan or China, 2014–2017. Sequencing used immunoSEQ multiplex PCR; TCRdb keeps in-frame clones, though not all of them. Among 5,000 or so clones listed, roughly four fifths were seen once. Study-wide findings and caveats: Top clone frequencies peaked in normal lung, apparently declining through invasive adenocarcinoma.

The sample was FFPE adjacent normal lung tissue. The TCR was taken from an older donor with lung adenocarcinoma. The chain employs TRBV5-6 and TRBJ1-1; no definite D call. The CDR3 region is CASSLYPVNTEAFF. The CDR3 DNA reads TGTGCCAGCAGCTTGTATCCAGTAAACACTGAAGCTTTCTTT. The complete variable domain, with remaining parts taken from reference TRBV5-6 and TRBJ1-1, reads DAGVTQSPTHLIKTRGQQVTLRCSPKSGHDTVSWYQQALGQGPQFIFQYYEEEERQRGNFPDRFSGHQFPNYSSELNVNALLLGDSALYLCASSLYPVNTEAFFGQGTRLTVV.